This entry lists 13 T cell receptor beta chains sequenced from one sample in a study of T cell repertoires in aging, cancer and after chemotherapy. Amplification of TCR beta used genomic DNA extracted from peripheral blood. A mixed TRB-A/B primer pool amplified rearranged TRB by multiplex touch-down PCR. TCRdb independently ran MiXCR on the multiplex PCR reads; one entry per CDR3 protein. Of some 9,300 distinct CDR3 sequences listed, around 44% are singletons. The sample taken for sequencing was blood. The receptors stem from a human donor in good health.

The V and J genes are TRBV28 and TRBJ1-5; 8 nucleotides line up with TRBD1. The V gene end was trimmed by 5 bases and the J gene end by 6 bases; junction bases not matched to a gene: 9. The CDR3 length is 15 residues. Per the germline V gene, CDR1 is MDHEN and CDR2 is SYDVKM. In DNA form, the CDR3 reads TGTGCCAGCAGTACAACAGGGGGGGGGAGTCAGCCCCAGCATTTT. It is translated as CASSTTGGGSQPQHF.

The rearrangement uses TRBV11-3 and TRBJ2-7, with a possible D match to TRBD2 (6 bases). This CDR3 comprises 17 residues. Germline-derived CDR1 and CDR2 are SGHNT and YENEEA. Trimming took off 6 bases at V and 0 bases at J, with 21 bases between the two ends. The CDR3 loop reads CASRGTQWGGTSYEQYV. In DNA form, the CDR3 reads TGTGCCAGCAGAGGGACTCAGTGGGGCGGAACCTCCTACGAGCAGTACGTC.

This chain joins TRBV28 and TRBJ2-5; 12 bases match TRBD2. Germline CDR1 reads MDHEN; CDR2 reads SYDVKM. Germline trimming cut 4 bases from V and 5 bases from J; bases unmatched to any gene: 11. The CDR3 runs to 17 residues. CDR3 in amino acids: CASSSPGGLAGRETQYF. CDR3 DNA: TGTGCCAGCAGTTCCCCGGGCGGACTAGCGGGGAGGGAGACCCAGTACTTC. Complete variable domain (other parts from reference TRBV28 and TRBJ2-5): DVKVTQSSRYLVKRTGEKVFLECVQDMDHENMFWYRQDPGLGLRLIYFSYDVKMKEKGDIPEGYSVSREKKERFSLILESASTNQTSMYLCASSSPGGLAGRETQYFGPGTRLLVL.

The gene calls are TRBV10-3 and TRBJ2-7; D perhaps matches TRBD2 (6 bases). This CDR3 region has 12 residues. Germline-derived CDR1 and CDR2 are ENHRY and SYGVKD. The CDR3 DNA reads as TGCGCCAGCAGTGATAGCGGTTGGGAGCAGTACGTC. Encoded protein: CASSDSGWEQYV.

This clonotype has a single count. The genes are TRBV6-5 and TRBJ1-1; D is unresolved. Germline V gene sequence: CDR1 MNHEY, CDR2 SVGAGI. Trimming took off 8 bases at V and 0 bases at J, with 10 bases between the two ends. The CDR3 length is 13 residues. CDR3 nucleotide sequence: TGTGCCAGCCAGGCCTATATGAACACTGAAGCTTTCTTT. Translation gives CASQAYMNTEAFF.

This clonotype was counted a few times. The rearrangement uses TRBV6-2 or TRBV6-3 and TRBJ2-5; D is perhaps TRBD2 (6 bases). Per germline, CDR1 MNHEY and CDR2 SVGEGT. Trimming left V 6 bases short and J 2 bases short, with 13 bases between. The CDR3 loop spans 14 amino acids. CDR3 protein: CASRRDSWQETQYF. For the CDR3, the DNA is TGTGCCAGCAGAAGGGACTCATGGCAAGAGACCCAGTACTTC.

The chain recombines TRBV5-5 with TRBJ1-6, with 11 nucleotides matching TRBD1. The CDR3 contains 14 residues. With 0 bases clipped from V and 12 bases from J, the junction kept 2 bases outside the gene matches. CDR1 is SGHKS, CDR2 YYEKEE, per germline (reference sequence). The CDR3 coding sequence is TGTGCCAGCAGCTTGGGGACAGGGGGCGTACCCCTCCACTTT. Amino acids: CASSLGTGGVPLHF. The variable domain in full, with the rest retrieved from reference TRBV5-5 and TRBJ1-6, is DAGVTQSPTHLIKTRGQQVTLRCSPISGHKSVSWYQQVLGQGPQFIFQYYEKEERGRGNFPDRFSARQFPNYSSELNVNALLLGDSALYLCASSLGTGGVPLHFGNGTRLTVT.

On this clonotype itself: Without the conserved terminal phenylalanine or tryptophan, this CDR3 likely stems from a read error. No DNA is shown, since the ends of the CDR3 on it are uncertain; the CDR3 is the one TCRdb lists. The chain carries TRBV6-1 and TRBJ1-2. Both ends counted, the CDR3 spans 15 residues. Germline CDR1 and CDR2: MNHNS and SASEGT. CDR3 sequence reads: CASSELGSANYGYTL.

A remark on this clonotype: Germline is not matched at one junction end, which may reflect a read error. V gene TRBV6-5 combines with J gene TRBJ2-7; 9 bases are shared with TRBD1. Germline V gives CDR1 MNHEY, CDR2 SVGAGI. The length of the CDR3 is 14 residues. Here the CDR3 DNA reads TGTGCCAGCGACGGTACAGGGGGCCGGCGCGAGCAGCACTTC. This codes for CASDGTGGRREQHF.

V is TRBV29-1 and J is TRBJ2-3, with D maybe TRBD1 (5 bases). The CDR3 sequence is 13 residues long. Germline V lookup: CDR1 SQVTM, CDR2 ANQGSEA. This CDR3 is CIPSGPIPDTQYF. The CDR3 bases are TGCATCCCTTCAGGGCCAATACCAGATACGCAGTATTTT.

J is TRBJ2-7 and V is TRBV27; no reliable D call. This CDR3 comprises 11 residues. V was clipped by 8 bases and J by 2 bases, with 7 bases between them. Germline lookup yields CDR1 MNHEY and CDR2 SMNVEV (reference sequence). The CDR3 coding sequence is TGTGCCAGCGGTGGAGCCTACGAGCAGTACTTC. Its protein product is CASGGAYEQYF.

This clonotype was recorded a few times. The chain has TRBV7-2 and TRBJ2-2, with TRBD1 as a possible D gene (6 bases). The CDR3 runs 14 residues. With 3 bases removed from V and 4 bases from J, the gap between germline ends came to 9 bases. Germline V gene sequence: CDR1 SGHTA, CDR2 FQGNSA. The chain's CDR3 is CASSFQGLTGELFF. Here the CDR3 DNA reads TGTGCCAGCAGCTTTCAGGGGCTCACCGGGGAGCTGTTTTTT.

The chain employs TRBV30 and TRBJ2-2; 10 nucleotides match TRBD1. Trimming at V came to 8 bases and at J to 2 bases, leaving 8 bases not matched to a gene. Germline V gene sequence: CDR1 GTSNPN, CDR2 SVGIG (reference sequence). This CDR3 region has 15 residues. This CDR3 reads CARDRGKSNTGELFF. The CDR3 region has the DNA TGTGCCAGGGACAGGGGAAAGAGTAACACCGGGGAGCTGTTTTTT. The variable domain in full, with the rest retrieved from reference TRBV30 and TRBJ2-2, is SQTIHQWPATLVQPVGSPLSLECTVEGTSNPNLYWYRQAAGRGLQLLFYSVGIGQISSEVPQNLSASRPQDRQFILSSKKLLLSDSGFYLCARDRGKSNTGELFFGEGSRLTVL.